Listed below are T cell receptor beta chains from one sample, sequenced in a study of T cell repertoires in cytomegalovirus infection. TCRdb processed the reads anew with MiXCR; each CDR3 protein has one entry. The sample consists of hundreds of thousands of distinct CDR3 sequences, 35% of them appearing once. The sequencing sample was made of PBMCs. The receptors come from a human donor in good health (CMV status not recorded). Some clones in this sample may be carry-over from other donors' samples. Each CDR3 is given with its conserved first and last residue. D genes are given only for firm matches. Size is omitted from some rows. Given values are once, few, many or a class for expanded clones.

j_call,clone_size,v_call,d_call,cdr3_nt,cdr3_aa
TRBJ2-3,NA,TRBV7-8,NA,TGTGCCAGCAGTTTAGGGTGGGCGAGCACAGATACGCAGTATTTT,CASSLGWASTDTQYF
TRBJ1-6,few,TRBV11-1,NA,TGTGCCAGCAGCGGGCGGACGCTCCTCAATTCACCCCTCCACTTT,CASSGRTLLNSPLHF
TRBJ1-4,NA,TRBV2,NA,TGTGCCAGCAGTGAAGCTTCGCAGGCTACAGGGAAACTGTTTTTT,CASSEASQATGKLFF
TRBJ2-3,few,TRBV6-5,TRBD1,TGTGCCAGCAACCGGGACAGTGCCACAGATACGCAGTATTTT,CASNRDSATDTQYF
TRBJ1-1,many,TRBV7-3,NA,TGTGCCAGCAGCTCATATGGCGGGGAAACTGAAGCTTTCTTT,CASSSYGGETEAFF
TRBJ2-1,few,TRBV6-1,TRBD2,TGTGCCAGCAGTGAAGTGGGACTAGCGGGATATAATGAGCAGTTCTTC,CASSEVGLAGYNEQFF
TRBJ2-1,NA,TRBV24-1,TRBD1,TGTGCAACCAGTGATCCAGGGACAGGGTTCTACAATGAGCAGTTCTTC,CATSDPGTGFYNEQFF
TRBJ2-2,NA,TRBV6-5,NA,TGTGCCAGCAGTAAGACAGCGAACACCGGGGAGCTGTTTTTT,CASSKTANTGELFF
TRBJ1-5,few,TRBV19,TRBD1,TGTGCCAGTAGTTTCCTCCCGACAGGGACCCAGCCCCAGCATTTT,CASSFLPTGTQPQHF
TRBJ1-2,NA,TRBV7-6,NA,TGTGCCAGCAGCCACAATAGGGGTAGGGAAGTTCCCTATGGCTACACCTTC,CASSHNRGREVPYGYTF
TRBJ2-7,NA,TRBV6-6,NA,TGTGCCAGCAGCCTCCCGCAGCAGGGCCTTCCATACGAGCAGTACTTC,CASSLPQQGLPYEQYF
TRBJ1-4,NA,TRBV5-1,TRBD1,TGCGCCAGCAGCGTTGGGACAGGGGGTTCTCCTGAAAAACTGTTTTTT,CASSVGTGGSPEKLFF
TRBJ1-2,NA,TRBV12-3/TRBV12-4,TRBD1,TGTGCCAGCAGCAGCGGACAGGGGAAATACTATGGCTACACCTTC,CASSSGQGKYYGYTF
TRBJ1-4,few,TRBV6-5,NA,TGTGCCAGCAGTCCCCAGGGCCGGGGGGTTGAAAAACTGTTTTTT,CASSPQGRGVEKLFF
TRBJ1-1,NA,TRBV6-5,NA,TGTTCCAGCAGGAACGGGAACACTGAAGCTTTCTTT,CSSRNGNTEAFF
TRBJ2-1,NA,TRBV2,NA,TGTGCCAGCAGCGAAGCACAGGGATTCAGGGAGCAGTTCTTC,CASSEAQGFREQFF
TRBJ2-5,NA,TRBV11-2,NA,TGTGCCAGCAGCTTGGGGGGATGGGGTGAGACCCAGTACTTC,CASSLGGWGETQYF
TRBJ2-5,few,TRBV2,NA,TGTGCCAGCAGTCAAGCGGGTCGGGAGACCCAGTACTTC,CASSQAGRETQYF
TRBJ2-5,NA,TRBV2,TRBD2,TGTGCCAGCAGTGAACTAGCGGGGCCAAGGACCCAGTACTTC,CASSELAGPRTQYF